This is a list of T cell receptor beta chains from one sample in a study of cytomegalovirus exposure and HLA in healthy donors. TCRdb keeps only in-frame clones here, not all; method: immunoSEQ multiplex PCR. The table lists about 180,000 clones, around 81% of them singletons. The material sequenced was PBMCs. The receptors derive from a man in his forties in good health and CMV-seronegative. CDR3s include the opening cysteine and the closing phenylalanine or tryptophan. Each record gives: V gene, D gene, clone size, J gene, CDR3 DNA, CDR3 protein. D genes are given only for firm matches. Rows may omit the clone size; those that give it use once, few, many or a size class.

TRBV27,TRBD2,-,TRBJ2-7,TGTGCCAGCAGTAAGGGACTAGCGCCCTACGAGCAGTACTTC,CASSKGLAPYEQYF
TRBV7-9,TRBD1,once,TRBJ2-7,TGTTCCAGCAGCCCAAGCGGGGGACAGGGGGCCTACGAGCAGTACTTC,CSSSPSGGQGAYEQYF
TRBV7-8,TRBD1,once,TRBJ1-4,TGTGCCAGCAGCCCCCGACAGGGGGATAATGAAAAACTGTTTTTT,CASSPRQGDNEKLFF
TRBV4-3,-,few,TRBJ1-1,TGCGCCAGCAGCCAAGCGGGGGGCAGGAGGACTGAAGCTTTCTTT,CASSQAGGRRTEAFF
TRBV7-2,TRBD1,-,TRBJ1-2,TGTGCCAGCAGCCGAGACAGGGTGACCTATGGCTACACCTTC,CASSRDRVTYGYTF
TRBV5-1,-,few,TRBJ2-3,TGCGCCAGCAGCTCCTCAGGGATACCTAGCACAGATACGCAGTATTTT,CASSSSGIPSTDTQYF
TRBV5-1,-,-,TRBJ2-1,TGCGCCAGCAGCTTGTTCAGTATGAATGAGCAGTTCTTC,CASSLFSMNEQFF
TRBV19,-,-,TRBJ2-2,TGTGCCAGTAGCACCGGGTCGCCGAACACCGGGGAGCTGTTTTTT,CASSTGSPNTGELFF
TRBV6-6,TRBD2,-,TRBJ2-7,TGTGCCAGCAGTCGTCCATATAGCGGGAACTCCTACGAGCAGTACTTC,CASSRPYSGNSYEQYF
TRBV9,-,-,TRBJ2-7,TGTGCCAGCAGCGTAGGTCTTTCGGAGGGCGAGCAGTACTTC,CASSVGLSEGEQYF
TRBV6-1,TRBD2,-,TRBJ2-5,TGTGCCAGCACCGAAGAGGGAGCGGGAGTGACCCAGTACTTC,CASTEEGAGVTQYF
TRBV18,-,-,TRBJ1-3,TGTGCCAGCTCACCGGCCATAAGAAACACCATATATTTT,CASSPAIRNTIYF
TRBV5-6,-,once,TRBJ1-2,TGTGCCAGCACCGGGGGGAGTGGCTACACCTTC,CASTGGSGYTF
TRBV6-5,TRBD1,-,TRBJ1-1,TGTGCCAGCAGTTACTTGTCGGGGACAGGGGGGATGTTGGCTTTCTTT,CASSYLSGTGGMLAFF
TRBV7-2,-,-,TRBJ1-2,TGTGCCAGCAGCGGTTTCTCGAGGACAGCTTATGGCTACACCTTC,CASSGFSRTAYGYTF
TRBV7-2,-,-,TRBJ2-7,TGTGCCAGCAGCTCGGTTACAGGGAAGGGGGAGCAGTACTTC,CASSSVTGKGEQYF
TRBV7-2,TRBD2,-,TRBJ2-7,TGTGCCAGCAGCTCAAACCCCGGGACTAGCGGTTACGAGCAGTACTTC,CASSSNPGTSGYEQYF
TRBV2,TRBD2,-,TRBJ2-1,TGTGCCAGCAATGACCAGGGTAGCGGGTACAATGAGCAGTTCTTC,CASNDQGSGYNEQFF
TRBV19,TRBD1,-,TRBJ2-7,TGTGCCAGTAGTACCCAGGGGGCAGGGTCCTACGAGCAGTACTTC,CASSTQGAGSYEQYF
TRBV5-4,-,-,TRBJ2-7,TGTGCCAGCAGCTTGGACGCCGCGGGCTCCTACGAGCAGTACTTC,CASSLDAAGSYEQYF
TRBV15,-,-,TRBJ2-6,TGTGCCACCAGCAGAGACTTTGATAGGGGTTCTGGGGCCAACGTCCTGACTTTC,CATSRDFDRGSGANVLTF
TRBV19,-,-,TRBJ1-2,TGTGCCAGTCTCGAAGGGAGGGGGGCGAACTATGGCTACACCTTC,CASLEGRGANYGYTF
TRBV7-9,-,once,TRBJ2-2,TGTGCCAGCAGACCTACAGGGCCCGGGGAGCTGTTTTTT,CASRPTGPGELFF
TRBV6-6,TRBD1,-,TRBJ2-7,TGTGCCAGCAGTTACTCGACTTGGACAGGGTACTACGAGCAGTACTTC,CASSYSTWTGYYEQYF
TRBV2,-,-,TRBJ1-6,TGTGCCAGCAGTGAAGCGGGGGCAGGCTCCTATAATTCACCCCTCCACTTT,CASSEAGAGSYNSPLHF
TRBV5-1,-,-,TRBJ2-5,TGCGCCAGCAGCTTGAATGACAGGTTTGAGACCCAGTACTTC,CASSLNDRFETQYF
TRBV4-1,-,-,TRBJ1-1,TGCGCCAGCAGCCAAGTTGTTCGGGTTTTTAACACTGAAGCTTTCTTT,CASSQVVRVFNTEAFF
TRBV4-3,-,-,TRBJ2-1,TGCGCCAGCAGCCAAGAAACCGCGGGAACCTTAGGTAATGAGCAGTTCTTC,CASSQETAGTLGNEQFF
TRBV19,-,-,TRBJ1-5,TGTGCCAGTACCCTAGAGGGGGGGTTTAGAGGCAATCAGCCCCAGCATTTT,CASTLEGGFRGNQPQHF
TRBV4-1,-,-,TRBJ1-4,TGCGCCAGCAGCCAAGGTCCGGCCGGGGTCCTCCGTTTGGGTAAAGAACTGTTTTTT,CASSQGPAGVLRLGKELFF
TRBV9,-,-,TRBJ1-3,TGTGCCAGCAGCGTAGACCAGGGGCGAAACACCATATATTTT,CASSVDQGRNTIYF
TRBV4-3,-,few,TRBJ2-7,TGCGCCAGCAGCCAAGATAGGGTAGCGGCCTACGAGCAGTACTTC,CASSQDRVAAYEQYF
TRBV7-3,TRBD1,-,TRBJ1-1,TGTGCCAGCAGCTCGACGGACAGGGGGCGCGGTGAAGCTTTCTTT,CASSSTDRGRGEAFF
TRBV29-1,-,-,TRBJ2-3,TGCAGCGTCCGGGACTCGGCCACAGATACGCAGTATTTT,CSVRDSATDTQYF
TRBV5-1,TRBD1,few,TRBJ2-2,TGCGCCAGCAGCTTGTACCGATTAACAGGGGATCGGGCCGGGGAGCTGTTTTTT,CASSLYRLTGDRAGELFF
TRBV2,-,-,TRBJ1-2,TGTGCCAGCAGACCTACAGGGCAGTCCTATGGCTACACCTTC,CASRPTGQSYGYTF
TRBV19,TRBD1,once,TRBJ1-2,TGTGCCAGTAGTATAGACGTGGACAGGGAGAGCTACACCTTC,CASSIDVDRESYTF
TRBV6-6,TRBD2,-,TRBJ2-1,TGTGCCAGCAGTTACGGGGGGGGAAACAATGAGCAGTTCTTC,CASSYGGGNNEQFF
TRBV7-2,-,-,TRBJ2-7,TGTGCCAGCAGCCCGCCGGGGGAGTTTGGATACGAGCAGTACTTC,CASSPPGEFGYEQYF
TRBV6-6,-,-,TRBJ1-4,TGTGCCAGCAGTTCCCCACAGGAGATTAATGAAAAACTGTTTTTT,CASSSPQEINEKLFF
TRBV19,-,-,TRBJ1-2,TGTGCCAGTAGTCACAGGGCGAACTATGGCTACACCTTC,CASSHRANYGYTF
TRBV20-1,-,-,TRBJ2-5,TGCAGTGCTAGAGAGAGGGAGACCCAGTACTTC,CSARERETQYF
TRBV4-3,-,few,TRBJ1-2,TGCGCCAGCAGCCAAGATTTCAGGGGATTGCTTGGCTACACCTTC,CASSQDFRGLLGYTF
TRBV29-1,-,-,TRBJ1-2,TGCAGCGTTGAAGTCAGGGACTTGTTATATGGCTACACCTTC,CSVEVRDLLYGYTF
TRBV29-1,-,few,TRBJ1-3,TGCAGCATTGGCGGCGGAGCTGGAAACACCATATATTTT,CSIGGGAGNTIYF
TRBV14,-,-,TRBJ2-2,TGTGCCAGCAGCAGAACAGGAAAGGCCGGGGAGCTGTTTTTT,CASSRTGKAGELFF
TRBV10-3,-,few,TRBJ1-4,TGTGCCATCGGACCACAGGGAAAGGGAGAAAAACTGTTTTTT,CAIGPQGKGEKLFF